Following are 28 T cell receptor beta chains from one sample sequenced in a study of post-analysis software for immune sequencing data. Study-level points and caveats: TRBV segments more frequent in patients than in controls numbered five and included TRBV5-6, TRBV5-1 and TRBV20-1.

These receptors' targets are unknown. Unique molecular identifiers were present in the TCR beta cDNA libraries. TCRdb itself ran the PCR reads through MiXCR, one entry per CDR3 protein. The data hold hundreds of thousands of distinct CDR3 sequences, with around 53% observed a single time. The sample was blood. The receptors shown here come from a girl aged 10-17 years with multiple sclerosis.

The J gene is TRBJ2-1, the V gene TRBV12-3 or TRBV12-4; 9 bases are shared with TRBD2. The length of the CDR3 is 18 residues. J lost 6 bases, V lost 3 bases, and 15 bases had no gene match. CDR3 DNA: TGTGCCAGCAGTTTTGGGACTAGCCCACATCAGCCCGGCAATGAGCAGTTCTTC. It yields the protein CASSFGTSPHQPGNEQFF.

This chain links TRBV5-6 with TRBJ2-1; the match to TRBD1 covers 9 bases. CDR1 SGHDT and CDR2 YYEEEE come from the germline V gene. This CDR3 has 15 residues. Germline trimming cut 1 base from V and 8 bases from J; bases unmatched to any gene: 7. This CDR3 reads CASSLLVQGAYEQFF. CDR3 bases: TGTGCCAGCAGCTTGTTAGTACAGGGGGCCTATGAGCAGTTCTTC.

Only a few counts were recorded for this clonotype. The genes are TRBV6-6 and TRBJ2-5, with TRBD1 as a possible D gene (5 bases). V lost 6 bases and J 1 base, leaving 15 bases between the germline ends. The CDR3 covers 15 residues. CDR1 is MNHNY, CDR2 SVGAGI, per germline (reference sequence). The CDR3 sequence: CASRDNQAGQETQYF. The CDR3 region has the DNA TGTGCCAGCAGGGACAACCAGGCTGGCCAAGAGACCCAGTACTTC.

This chain uses TRBV27 with TRBJ2-3, with D hard to call. Deletions cut 3 bases from V and 3 bases from J, with 13 bases between. CDR3 length equals 15 residues. The germline V gene encodes CDR1 MNHEY and CDR2 SMNVEV (reference sequence). The CDR3 loop reads CASSFVLRMTDTQYF. DNA of the CDR3: TGTGCCAGCAGTTTTGTACTTCGGATGACAGATACGCAGTATTTT.

The V and J genes are TRBV20-1 and TRBJ2-5; D perhaps matches TRBD1 (6 bases). This CDR3 has 13 amino acids. Germline loops: CDR1 DFQATT, CDR2 SNEGSKA (reference sequence). V lost 3 bases and J lost 5, with 13 bases in between. CDR3 sequence (DNA): TGCAGTGCTAGCCCGGACAGTAGGGAGACCCAGTACTTC. It translates to CSASPDSRETQYF.

This clonotype was seen a handful of times. The rearrangement uses TRBV20-1 and TRBJ2-1, with 7 bases that match TRBD2. The V segment lost 5 bases and the J segment 5 bases; nucleotides outside the gene matches: 15. This CDR3 spans 16 amino acids. Germline V gene lookup returns CDR1 DFQATT and CDR2 SNEGSKA (reference sequence). The chain's CDR3 is CSAGLRGAGTNNEQFF. DNA for the CDR3: TGCAGTGCTGGCCTCCGTGGAGCGGGAACCAACAATGAGCAGTTCTTC.

V gene TRBV6-5 combines with J gene TRBJ2-5; TRBD1 matches 7 bases. Germline loops: CDR1 MNHEY, CDR2 SVGAGI. The CDR3 is made up of 15 amino acids. Trimming at V came to 1 base and at J to 4 bases, leaving 6 bases not matched to a gene. The CDR3 here is CASSYFTGVIETQYF. The CDR3 DNA reads as TGTGCCAGCAGTTACTTTACAGGGGTAATAGAGACCCAGTACTTC.

Only a few counts were recorded for this clonotype. The J gene is TRBJ2-7, the V gene TRBV14; 7 nucleotides agree with TRBD1. Germline V gene sequence: CDR1 SGHDN, CDR2 FVKESK. Germline trimming cut 5 bases from V and 3 bases from J; bases unmatched to any gene: 7. CDR3 length equals 14 residues. CDR3 sequence reads: CASSASQGFYEQYF. CDR3 in DNA: TGTGCCAGCAGCGCCTCACAGGGGTTCTACGAGCAGTACTTC.

This clonotype was seen only a few times. The CDR3 coding sequence is TGTGCCAGCAAAATGTCTAATCTTGTCGGGGAGCTGTTTTTT. Residues: CASKMSNLVGELFF. J is TRBJ2-2 and V is TRBV27; D unclear. Trimming shortened V by 7 bases and J by 7 bases, and 16 bases separated the two germline ends. Looked up from germline, CDR1 is MNHEY and CDR2 is SMNVEV (reference sequence). The CDR3 length is 14 residues.

This rearrangement joins TRBV4-2 to TRBJ1-6, with 10 bases that match TRBD1. With 1 base clipped from V and 4 bases from J, the junction kept 1 base outside the gene matches. Germline CDR1 reads LGHNA; CDR2 reads YNFKEQ. There are 16 residues in the CDR3. In nucleotides, the CDR3 is TGTGCCAGCAGCCAAGGGACAGGGGGATATAATTCACCCCTCCACTTT. It yields the protein CASSQGTGGYNSPLHF.

This clonotype has only a few counts. This rearrangement joins TRBV15 to TRBJ2-3; 13 bases line up with TRBD2. After removal of 3 bases from V and 5 bases from J, the junction contained 5 bases not matched to a gene. The CDR3 sequence is 16 residues long. Germline CDR1 and CDR2: LNHNV and YYDKDF (reference sequence). The chain's CDR3 is CATSSRTSGSRDTQYF. Written as DNA, the CDR3 is TGTGCCACCAGCAGCCGGACTAGCGGGAGTCGAGATACGCAGTATTTT.

The J gene is TRBJ2-7, the V gene TRBV5-1, with 7 bases matching TRBD1. The CDR3 length is 14 residues. Germline V CDR1 and CDR2: SGHRS, YFSETQ. The V and J ends lost 5 bases and 2 bases, in that order; junction bases with no gene match: 7. The CDR3 DNA reads as TGCGCCAGCAGTGCCGGGACAGCCCCCTACGAGCAGTACTTC. Its translation is CASSAGTAPYEQYF.

CDR3 in DNA: TGCAGCGTTGAATACGGGATCTACAATGAGCAGTTCTTC. Translation gives CSVEYGIYNEQFF. J is TRBJ2-1 and V is TRBV29-1, with a tentative D call TRBD2 (5 bases). In germline, CDR1 is SQVTM, CDR2 ANQGSEA. There are 13 residues in the CDR3. The V end lost 2 bases, the J end lost 3 bases, and 8 bases lay between the germline ends.

The chain has TRBV20-1 and TRBJ2-4; 8 nucleotides match TRBD2. The J call may be faulty, since TRBJ2-5 better matches the DNA end. Germline V gene lookup returns CDR1 DFQATT and CDR2 SNEGSKA (reference sequence). The CDR3 has 16 residues. The CDR3 region is CSARPPLGGAGETQYF. The CDR3 DNA reads as TGCAGTGCTAGGCCCCCCCTCGGGGGGGCAGGGGAGACCCAGTACTTC.

The table lists this clonotype with a few counts. This rearrangement joins TRBV10-3 to TRBJ2-4, with a tentative D call TRBD2 (6 bases). Judging by the DNA end, TRBJ2-7 fits better; the J call may be wrong. The germline CDR1 and CDR2 sequences are ENHRY and SYGVKD. The CDR3 is 15 residues long. As DNA, the CDR3 is TGTGCCATCAGTGAGTCGCCCGGACTACCGTACGAGCAGTACTTC. Its translation is CAISESPGLPYEQYF.

On this clonotype itself: Mismatch with germline at one junction end may stem from a read error. This chain uses TRBV15 with TRBJ2-3; D perhaps matches TRBD2 (5 bases). CDR1 is LNHNV, CDR2 YYDKDF, per germline (reference sequence). This CDR3 is 13 amino acids long. The CDR3 sequence is CATSRDFTYTQYF. The CDR3 nucleotides read TGTGCCACCAGCAGGGACTTCACATATACGCAGTATTTT.

The CDR3 DNA is TGTGCCAGCAGCTTACGGGGGACTAGCGGGGGGGCAGCCCAAGAGACCCAGTACTTC. It translates to CASSLRGTSGGAAQETQYF. The V gene is TRBV11-2, the J gene TRBJ2-5, with 16 positions matching TRBD2. Germline assignment: CDR1 SGHAT and CDR2 FQNNGV. The CDR3 spans 19 residues. V trimming: 2 bases; J trimming: 1 base; junction bases outside the gene matches: 7.

The CDR3 is CASSLQGGRGDIQYF. In DNA form, the CDR3 reads TGTGCCAGCAGCTTACAGGGGGGCAGGGGCGACATTCAGTACTTC. The chain carries TRBV7-8 and TRBJ2-4; D is perhaps TRBD1 (7 bases). In germline, CDR1 is SGHVS, CDR2 FQNEAQ. This CDR3 has 15 amino acids. V lost 2 bases and J lost 8, with 16 bases in between.

The CDR3 DNA follows: TGTGCCAGCAGCTTAGAAACAGGAACCCCCACAGATACGCAGTATTTT. Translating gives CASSLETGTPTDTQYF. This chain links TRBV7-2 with TRBJ2-3, with a tentative D call TRBD1 (5 bases). Trimming removed 1 base at V and 2 bases at J, with 13 bases between. There are 16 residues in the CDR3. Germline loops: CDR1 SGHTA, CDR2 FQGNSA.

This clonotype was found a few times. The V and J genes are TRBV2 and TRBJ1-2; D possibly corresponds to TRBD1 (6 bases). Trimming stripped 3 bases from V and 8 bases from J, with 10 bases between. Germline values: CDR1 SNHLY, CDR2 FYNNEI. This CDR3 has 12 residues. CDR3: CASSETGHGYTF. DNA for the CDR3: TGTGCCAGCAGTGAGACAGGTCACGGCTACACCTTC.

The V call is TRBV6-5, the J call TRBJ2-7; TRBD1 matches at 8 bases. The trim removed 0 bases at V and 5 bases at J, leaving 12 bases unmatched. This CDR3 contains 17 residues. The germline V gene encodes CDR1 MNHEY and CDR2 SVGAGI. As DNA, the CDR3 is TGTGCCAGCAGTTACTCCTTCGGGGCAGGGGGCGTACACGAGCAGTACTTC. Translated, it gives CASSYSFGAGGVHEQYF.

The V gene is TRBV15, the J gene TRBJ1-1; 7 nucleotides match TRBD1. With V trimmed by 1 base and J by 0 bases, 8 bases remained unmatched. The CDR3 extends over 17 amino acids. Germline values: CDR1 LNHNV, CDR2 YYDKDF (reference sequence). The CDR3 coding sequence is TGTGCCACCAGCAGAGGACAGGGCTTAGGGATGAACACTGAAGCTTTCTTT. Its protein product is CATSRGQGLGMNTEAFF.

V and J are TRBV29-1 and TRBJ2-6, with D perhaps matching TRBD1 (7 bases). The CDR3 length is 15 residues. V shed 5 bases and J shed 0 bases, with 11 bases lying between them. Germline V lookup: CDR1 SQVTM, CDR2 ANQGSEA. Here the CDR3 reads CSVTQGGSGANVLTF. The DNA of the CDR3 is TGCAGCGTTACTCAGGGGGGCTCTGGGGCCAACGTCCTGACTTTC.

This clonotype has just a few counts. The chain carries TRBV6-1 and TRBJ1-2; TRBD1 is a possible D gene (5 bases). The CDR3 is made up of 12 amino acids. The V gene's germline CDR1 is MNHNS and CDR2 SASEGT. The ends were cut back, 5 bases at V and 6 bases at J, with 10 bases in the middle. The CDR3 sequence is CASSHRDHGYTF. The CDR3, as DNA: TGTGCCAGCAGTCACCGGGACCATGGCTACACCTTC.

A single count supports this clonotype. V gene TRBV4-1 combines with J gene TRBJ2-4, with a tentative D call TRBD2 (5 bases). In germline, CDR1 is MGHRA, CDR2 YSYEKL. V lost 1 base and J lost 3, with 10 bases in between. There are 15 residues in the CDR3. The CDR3 region has the DNA TGCGCCAGCAGCCAAGTTTTACTAGGCAAAAACATTCAGTACTTC. Its protein product is CASSQVLLGKNIQYF.

The sample holds a few counts of this clonotype. The chain joins TRBV15 to TRBJ2-5, with D tentatively TRBD1 (5 bases). Germline V gene lookup returns CDR1 LNHNV and CDR2 YYDKDF (reference sequence). The V end was cut by 0 bases, the J end by 5 bases, with 7 bases between. The length of the CDR3 is 13 residues. CDR3 amino acids: CATSRDRAETQYF. CDR3 in DNA: TGTGCCACCAGCAGAGACAGGGCCGAGACCCAGTACTTC.

The gene calls are TRBV6-5 and TRBJ1-5; the D is unclear. Germline assignment: CDR1 MNHEY and CDR2 SVGAGI. V lost 0 bases, J lost 3 bases, and 6 bases lay in between. The CDR3 loop spans 14 amino acids. In nucleotides, the CDR3 is TGTGCCAGCAGTTACTCGTGGGACAATCAGCCCCAGCATTTT. It encodes CASSYSWDNQPQHF.

The V gene is TRBV3-1, the J gene TRBJ1-2; tentatively, D is TRBD1 (6 bases). Per germline, CDR1 LGHDT and CDR2 YNNKEL (reference sequence). Between the trimmed V and J ends, which lost 4 bases and 4 bases, there was a span of 16 bases. The CDR3 length is 15 residues. The CDR3 region has the DNA TGTGCCAGCAGCCCTCGGACAGCCCCTTCCTATGGCTACACCTTC. Its translation is CASSPRTAPSYGYTF.